What follows is one TCR beta chain and its context. V lost 6 bases and J lost 1; bases outside the gene matches: 8. CDR3 length: 16 amino acids. The germline gives CDR1 MNHEY, CDR2 SMNVEV (reference sequence). The source of the sample is a study of blood T cell repertoires in COVID-19. Background on the study: T cells, B-cell-depleted T cells, or PBMCs provided the cDNA or gDNA that served as material.

Using immunoSEQ multiplex PCR, the repertoire was profiled, and TCRdb retains in-frame clones only, with some absent. There are fewer than 60,000 clones in the sample; more than 70% occur only once, and 20% lies in the top ten. The TCR originated in a human donor in a cohort sampled during active COVID-19. This rearrangement joins TRBV27 to TRBJ2-2, with TRBD1 matching over 7 bases. The source material was peripheral blood. The CDR3 bases are TGTGCCAGCAGAGAGTCCGGGACAGAGAACACCGGGGAGCTGTTTTTT. Protein sequence: CASRESGTENTGELFF.